A selection of T cell receptor beta chains follows, all from one sample in a study of CD8+CD57+ T cells in acquired aplastic anemia. Via MiXCR, TCRdb re-called the reads, giving one row per CDR3 protein. The sample records about 210,000 distinct CDR3 sequences, approximately 60% being singletons. Sequencing was performed on sorted CD4+, CD8+, or CD8+CD57+ T cells (not recorded which) from PBMCs. The receptors stem from a human donor in good health. Each CDR3 is given with its conserved first and last residue. Fields, in order: V gene, CDR3 protein.

v_call: TRBV5-4
cdr3_aa: CASSSVLFF

v_call: TRBV25-1
cdr3_aa: CASSHFGGQGANEQFF

v_call: TRBV29-1
cdr3_aa: CSALGQETYEQYF

v_call: TRBV19
cdr3_aa: CASTADSSYGYTF

v_call: TRBV7-9
cdr3_aa: CASRHGQEGPYEQYF

v_call: TRBV25-1
cdr3_aa: CASSEGNNSPLHF

v_call: TRBV4-2
cdr3_aa: CASSQDLSSGSYEQYF

v_call: TRBV2
cdr3_aa: CASSRTEPSNYGYTF

v_call: TRBV2
cdr3_aa: CASSLDNLRGTEAFF

v_call: TRBV4-1
cdr3_aa: CASSHPRQGTNTGELFF

v_call: TRBV15
cdr3_aa: CATSVSRLAGQGWQTQYF

v_call: TRBV5-1
cdr3_aa: CASSLFWGTSGKPNNEQFF

v_call: TRBV5-6
cdr3_aa: CASSFAQGGDEQYF

v_call: TRBV6-2/TRBV6-3
cdr3_aa: CASSYSRTGNEQFF

v_call: TRBV5-1
cdr3_aa: CASSFPEVGGPNYGYTF

v_call: TRBV14
cdr3_aa: CASSQKGRGGGANVLTF

v_call: TRBV7-2
cdr3_aa: CASSSAPGGKQFF

v_call: TRBV6-1
cdr3_aa: CASSIERVTDTQYF

v_call: TRBV7-9
cdr3_aa: CASSLGSGGFTNEKLFF

v_call: TRBV7-8
cdr3_aa: CASSFSRDNIYGYTF

v_call: TRBV20-1
cdr3_aa: CSAGAGHTDTQYF

v_call: TRBV9
cdr3_aa: CASSGGEPSYEQYF

v_call: TRBV25-1
cdr3_aa: CASARTRGLQETQYF

v_call: TRBV2
cdr3_aa: CASRQGPNEKLFF

v_call: TRBV4-1
cdr3_aa: CASSQMQSYEQYF